A single sample is the source of the 2 T cell receptor beta chains below, sequenced in a study of monozygotic twins with inflammatory bowel disease (dated by TCRdb to about 2019). Receptor amplification or capture employed 5' RACE. This sample was sequenced with an Illumina HiSeq 2500. After the reads were reprocessed by TCRdb, one entry was made per CDR3 protein sequence, with no DNA. This sample's records show about 440,000 distinct CDR3 sequences. The ten largest make up 2% to 2.5% of the sample. Sequenced input: blood. Every receptor here comes from a human donor with ulcerative colitis or Crohn's disease, or a healthy co-twin of an affected twin (not recorded which).

The V call is TRBV12-3 or TRBV12-4, the J call TRBJ2-7; TCRdb outputs TRBD2, but without DNA this stays unchecked. The CDR3 has 15 residues. Here the CDR3 reads CASSSLAGGPYEQYF.

The chain is built from TRBV5-6 and TRBJ2-3. Germline V CDR1 and CDR2: SGHDT, YYEEEE. This CDR3 comprises 18 residues. The CDR3 loop reads CASSSEIGWSTSTDTQYF.